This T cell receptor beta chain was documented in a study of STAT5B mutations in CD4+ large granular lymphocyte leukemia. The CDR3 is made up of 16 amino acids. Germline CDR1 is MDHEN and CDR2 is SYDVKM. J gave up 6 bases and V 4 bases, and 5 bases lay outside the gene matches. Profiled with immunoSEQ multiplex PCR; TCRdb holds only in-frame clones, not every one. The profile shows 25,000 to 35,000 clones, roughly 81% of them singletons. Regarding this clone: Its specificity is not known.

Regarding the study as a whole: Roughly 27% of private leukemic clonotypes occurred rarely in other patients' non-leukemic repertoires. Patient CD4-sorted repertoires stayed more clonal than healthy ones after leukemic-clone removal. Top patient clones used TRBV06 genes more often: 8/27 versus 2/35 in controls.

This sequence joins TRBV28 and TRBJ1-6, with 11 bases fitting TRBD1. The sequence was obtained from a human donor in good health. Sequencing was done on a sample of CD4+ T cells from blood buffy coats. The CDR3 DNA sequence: TGTGCCAGCAGTTCCCTTGGACAGGGGGCTAATTCACCCCTCCACTTT. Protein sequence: CASSSLGQGANSPLHF.